The clone carrying this T cell receptor beta chain was detected once. Its antigen is not known. The data were obtained in a study of T-cell reconstitution after alpha-beta-depleted transplantation in children. Study outcomes and limitations: The authors attributed T-cell counts and diversity one year after transplant mostly to newly produced T cells. Several hundred graft clones that had expanded were reportedly the source of alpha-beta T cells about two months after transplant.

Unique molecular identifiers were incorporated during preparation of the TCRbeta library. From the PCR reads, TCRdb called clonotypes with MiXCR, one entry per CDR3 protein. The data contain more than 500,000 distinct CDR3 sequences, roughly 11% of them singletons. CDR1 KGHSH and CDR2 LQKENI come from the germline V gene. V lost 0 bases, J lost 5 bases, and 8 bases stayed unmatched. The length of the CDR3 is 17 residues. The V and J genes are TRBV18 and TRBJ2-7; 12 positions match TRBD1. The specimen was PBMCs, mostly from graft donor cells, collected 180 days after TCRalphabeta/CD19-depleted stem cell transplant. The clonotype comes from a female patient aged 2-15 years who had a stem cell transplant for aplastic anemia, so the T cells may come from the graft donor. The CDR3 loop reads CASSPPMKGQGANEQYF. CDR3 bases: TGTGCCAGCTCACCACCGATGAAGGGACAGGGGGCTAACGAGCAGTACTTC.